This T cell receptor beta chain was recorded in a study of response to subunit inactivated influenza vaccine. Study observations and caveats: Authors suggested each seasonal flu vaccination may recruit only limited numbers of new T cells.

From the RT-PCR reads, TCRdb called clonotypes with MiXCR, one entry per CDR3 protein. The sample lists 450,000 to 600,000 distinct CDR3 sequences, 6% to 9% occurring once. V was clipped by 4 bases and J by 4 bases; unmatched bases: 4. Germline V gene lookup returns CDR1 MNHEY and CDR2 SVGAGI. CDR3 length equals 15 residues. This clonotype came up many times. Its antigen is unknown. V and J are TRBV6-5 and TRBJ2-1, with TRBD2 identical over 10 bases. This sequence was found in a man in his fifties or sixties who received an inactivated influenza vaccine. The specimen was PBMCs from blood, collected 23 to 25 months after vaccination. CDR3 DNA sequence: TGTGCCAGCAGTTGGACTAGCGGCCGTTACAATGAGCAGTTCTTC. Translating it yields CASSWTSGRYNEQFF.